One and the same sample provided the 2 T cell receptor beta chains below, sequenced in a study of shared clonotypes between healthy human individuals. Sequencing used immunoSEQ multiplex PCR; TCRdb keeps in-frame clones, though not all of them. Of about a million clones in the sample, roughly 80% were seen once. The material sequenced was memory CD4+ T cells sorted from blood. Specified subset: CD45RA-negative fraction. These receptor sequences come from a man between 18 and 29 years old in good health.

The chain's CDR3 is CASSLRQGGANEKLFF. The CDR3 DNA follows: TGCGCCAGCAGCTTGCGACAGGGTGGAGCTAATGAAAAACTGTTTTTT. This rearrangement joins TRBV5-1 to TRBJ1-4; TRBD1 matches 7 bases. This CDR3 has 16 residues. J was trimmed by 3 bases and V by 1 base; bases with no gene match: 6. CDR1 and CDR2 from the germline V gene are SGHRS and YFSETQ.

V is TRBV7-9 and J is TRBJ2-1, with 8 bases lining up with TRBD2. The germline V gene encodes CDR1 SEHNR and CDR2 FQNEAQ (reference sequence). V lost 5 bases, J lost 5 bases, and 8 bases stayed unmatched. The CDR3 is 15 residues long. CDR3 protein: CASSPYREGHNEQFF. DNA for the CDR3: TGTGCCAGCAGCCCCTACCGGGAGGGCCACAATGAGCAGTTCTTC.